This T cell receptor beta chain was profiled in a study of cytomegalovirus exposure and HLA in healthy donors. Study-level background: Most genotyped donors, approximately 77% of more than 300, had Caucasian-associated genetic ancestry.

13 Jbeta primers and 60 Vbeta primers were used for the PCR. Sequenced by immunoSEQ multiplex PCR; TCRdb stores in-frame clones only, minus some. The sample has around 240,000 clones, about 80% seen once; the top ten hold 5.4%. Whole-study results and caveats: A later analysis linked a missense variant in DCLRE1C to the trimming of TCR beta V and J genes.

Germline V gene data show CDR1 as SGHNT and CDR2 as YYREEE (reference sequence). The CDR3 consists of 13 residues. Deletions cut 1 base from V and 2 bases from J, with 6 bases between. In regard to this clone: Its antigen is unidentified.

The specimen sequenced was PBMCs. J is TRBJ1-2 and V is TRBV5-4; D is unresolved. The sequence came from a woman aged 40 to 50 in good health and CMV-seropositive. For the CDR3, the DNA is TGTGCCAGCAGCTTGAACAGAAACTATGGCTACACCTTC. It yields the protein CASSLNRNYGYTF.